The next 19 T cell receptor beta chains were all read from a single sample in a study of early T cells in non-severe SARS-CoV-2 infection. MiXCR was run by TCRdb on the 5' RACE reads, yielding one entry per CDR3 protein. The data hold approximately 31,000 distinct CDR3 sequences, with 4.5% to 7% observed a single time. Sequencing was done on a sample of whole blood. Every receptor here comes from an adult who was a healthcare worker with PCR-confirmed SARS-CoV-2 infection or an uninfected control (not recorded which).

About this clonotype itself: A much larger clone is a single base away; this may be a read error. CDR3 amino acids: CASSHGLATYEQYF. The CDR3 DNA sequence: TGCGCCAGCAGCCACGGACTAGCGACCTACGAGCAGTACTTC. The chain uses TRBV4-1 and TRBJ2-7; 9 positions match TRBD2. Per germline, CDR1 MGHRA and CDR2 YSYEKL. V gave up 3 bases and J gave up 2 bases; unmatched junction bases: 2. CDR3 length equals 14 residues.

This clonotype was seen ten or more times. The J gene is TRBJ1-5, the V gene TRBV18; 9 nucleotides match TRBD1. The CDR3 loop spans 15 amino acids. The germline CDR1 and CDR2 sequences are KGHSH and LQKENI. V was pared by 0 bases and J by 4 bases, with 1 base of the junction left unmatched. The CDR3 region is CASSPPGQGNQPQHF. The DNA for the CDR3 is TGTGCCAGCTCACCACCGGGACAGGGAAATCAGCCCCAGCATTTT.

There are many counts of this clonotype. The DNA for the CDR3 is TGTGCCAGCAGAAAAGGGACAGGGAATAGCGAGCAGTACTTC. It yields the protein CASRKGTGNSEQYF. V and J are TRBV7-6 and TRBJ2-7; 9 bases are shared with TRBD1. This CDR3 is 14 amino acids long. Trimming took 6 bases from V and 6 from J; bases not matched to a gene: 9. Germline loops: CDR1 SGHVS, CDR2 FNYEAQ.

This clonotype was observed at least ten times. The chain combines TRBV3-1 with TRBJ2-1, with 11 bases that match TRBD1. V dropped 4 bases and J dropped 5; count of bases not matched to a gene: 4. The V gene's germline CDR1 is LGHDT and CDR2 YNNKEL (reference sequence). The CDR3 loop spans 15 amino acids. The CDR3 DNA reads TGTGCCAGCAGCCCTGGACAGGGGGCCCACAATGAGCAGTTCTTC. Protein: CASSPGQGAHNEQFF.

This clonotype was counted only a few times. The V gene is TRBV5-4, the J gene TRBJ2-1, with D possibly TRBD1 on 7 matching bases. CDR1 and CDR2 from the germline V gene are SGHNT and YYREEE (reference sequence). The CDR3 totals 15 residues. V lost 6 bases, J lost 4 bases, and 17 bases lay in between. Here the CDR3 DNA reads TGTGCCAGCACCCCTCAGGGGGGCGCTTACAATGAGCAGTTCTTC. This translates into CASTPQGGAYNEQFF.

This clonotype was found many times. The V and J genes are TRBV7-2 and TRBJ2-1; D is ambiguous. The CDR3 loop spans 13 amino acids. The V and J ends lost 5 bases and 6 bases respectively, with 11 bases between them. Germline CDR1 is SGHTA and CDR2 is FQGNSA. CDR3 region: CASSTPGPNEQFF. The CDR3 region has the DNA TGTGCCAGCAGCACACCTGGCCCCAATGAGCAGTTCTTC.

CDR3 amino acids: CATSRDRGELVLYEQYF. The CDR3 DNA is TGTGCCACCAGCAGAGATAGGGGGGAGCTCGTTCTCTACGAGCAGTACTTC. This chain uses TRBV15 with TRBJ2-7, with D possibly called TRBD1 or TRBD2 (6 bases each). The germline V gene has CDR1 LNHNV and CDR2 YYDKDF (reference sequence). The CDR3 runs 17 residues. The germline V and J ends were trimmed by 0 bases and 3 bases, with 18 bases remaining between them.

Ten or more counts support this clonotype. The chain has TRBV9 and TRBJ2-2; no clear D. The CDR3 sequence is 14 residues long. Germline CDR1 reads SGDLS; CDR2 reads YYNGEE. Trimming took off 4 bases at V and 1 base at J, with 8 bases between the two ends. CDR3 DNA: TGTGCCAGCAGCCCGACCGGGAACACCGGGGAGCTGTTTTTT. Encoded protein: CASSPTGNTGELFF.

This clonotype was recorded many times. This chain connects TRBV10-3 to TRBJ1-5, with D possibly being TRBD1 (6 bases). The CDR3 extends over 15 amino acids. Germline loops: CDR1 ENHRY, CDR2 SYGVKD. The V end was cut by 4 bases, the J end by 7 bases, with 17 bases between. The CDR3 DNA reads TGTGCCATCAGTGGAAGTCAGGGGCATGCACAGCCCCAGCATTTT. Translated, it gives CAISGSQGHAQPQHF.

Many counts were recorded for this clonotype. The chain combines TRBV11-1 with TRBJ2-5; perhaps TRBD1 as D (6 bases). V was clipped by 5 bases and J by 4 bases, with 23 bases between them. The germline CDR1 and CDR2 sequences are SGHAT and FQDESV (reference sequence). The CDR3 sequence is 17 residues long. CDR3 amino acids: CASSPGRDTALGETQYF. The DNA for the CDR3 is TGTGCCAGCAGCCCTGGCCGGGACACAGCTTTGGGAGAGACCCAGTACTTC.

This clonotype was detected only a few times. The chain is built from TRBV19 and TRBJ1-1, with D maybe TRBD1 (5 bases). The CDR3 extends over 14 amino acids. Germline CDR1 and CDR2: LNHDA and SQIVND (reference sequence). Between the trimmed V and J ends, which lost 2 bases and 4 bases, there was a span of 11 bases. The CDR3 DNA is TGTGCCAGTAGTATAAGTAGGGGAGGCACTGAAGCTTTCTTT. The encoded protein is CASSISRGGTEAFF.

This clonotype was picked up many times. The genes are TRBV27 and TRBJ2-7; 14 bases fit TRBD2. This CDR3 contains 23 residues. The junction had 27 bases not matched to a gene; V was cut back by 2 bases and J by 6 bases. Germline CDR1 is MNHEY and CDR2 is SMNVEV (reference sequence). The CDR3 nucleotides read TGTGCCAGCAGTTTACTGCTCGGGACTAGCGGGAGCCGTCCCCGACCAGAAGGGACCGAGCAGTACTTC. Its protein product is CASSLLLGTSGSRPRPEGTEQYF.

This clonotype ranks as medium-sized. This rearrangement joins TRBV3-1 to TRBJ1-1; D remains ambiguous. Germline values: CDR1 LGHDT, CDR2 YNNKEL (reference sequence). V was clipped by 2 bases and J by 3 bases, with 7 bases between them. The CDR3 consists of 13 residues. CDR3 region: CASSQRGHTEAFF. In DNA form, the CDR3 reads TGTGCCAGCAGCCAACGGGGTCACACTGAAGCTTTCTTT.

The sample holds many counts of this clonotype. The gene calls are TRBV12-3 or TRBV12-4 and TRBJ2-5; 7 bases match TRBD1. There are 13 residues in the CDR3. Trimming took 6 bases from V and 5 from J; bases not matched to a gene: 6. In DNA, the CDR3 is TGTGCCAGCAGGAGGGACAGTGGGGAGACCCAGTACTTC. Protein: CASRRDSGETQYF.

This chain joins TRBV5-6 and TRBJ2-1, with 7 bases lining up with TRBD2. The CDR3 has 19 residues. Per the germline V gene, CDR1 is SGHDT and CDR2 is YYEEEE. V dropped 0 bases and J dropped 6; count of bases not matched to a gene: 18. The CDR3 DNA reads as TGTGCCAGCAGCTTGGCCGAGAAGGCTAGCGGACTACGGGGCAATGAGCAGTTCTTC. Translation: CASSLAEKASGLRGNEQFF.

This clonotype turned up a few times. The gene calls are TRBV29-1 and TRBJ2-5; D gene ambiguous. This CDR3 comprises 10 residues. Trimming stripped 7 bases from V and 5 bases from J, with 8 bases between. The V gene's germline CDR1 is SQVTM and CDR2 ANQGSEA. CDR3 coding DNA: TGCAGCGCCAGGCTGGAGACCCAGTACTTC. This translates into CSARLETQYF. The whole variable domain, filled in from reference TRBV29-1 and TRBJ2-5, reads SAVISQKPSRDICQRGTSLTIQCQVDSQVTMMFWYRQQPGQSLTLIATANQGSEATYESGFVIDKFPISRPNLTFSTLTVSNMSPEDSSIYLCSARLETQYFGPGTRLLVL.

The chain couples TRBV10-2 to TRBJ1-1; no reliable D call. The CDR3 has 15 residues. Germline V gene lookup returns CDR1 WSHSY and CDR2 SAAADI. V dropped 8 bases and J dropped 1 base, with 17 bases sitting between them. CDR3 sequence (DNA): TGCGCCAGCTACCGGTCCGGGCGCCCGAACACTGAAGCTTTCTTT. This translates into CASYRSGRPNTEAFF.

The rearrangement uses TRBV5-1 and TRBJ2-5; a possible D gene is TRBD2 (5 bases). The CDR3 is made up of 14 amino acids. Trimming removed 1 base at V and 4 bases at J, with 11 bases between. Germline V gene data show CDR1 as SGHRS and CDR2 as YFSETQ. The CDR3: CASSLSASRETQYF. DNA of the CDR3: TGCGCCAGCAGCTTGTCGGCTAGCAGAGAGACCCAGTACTTC.

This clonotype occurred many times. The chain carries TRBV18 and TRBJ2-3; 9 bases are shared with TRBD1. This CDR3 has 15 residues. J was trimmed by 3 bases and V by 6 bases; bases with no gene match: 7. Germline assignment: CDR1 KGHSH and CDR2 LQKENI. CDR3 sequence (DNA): TGTGCCAGCTCGCGCTTACAGGGGGCGACAGATACGCAGTATTTT. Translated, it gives CASSRLQGATDTQYF.